This T cell receptor beta chain stems from a study of T cell repertoires in cytomegalovirus infection. General study points: People with CMV and the relevant HLA were identified by cumulative public TCR beta family frequency. The study found HLA-C-restricted CMV-specific TCR beta clonotypes dominating the ex vivo response.

CDR1 is LNHDA, CDR2 SQIVND, per germline (reference sequence). Trimming shortened V by 6 bases and J by 6 bases, and 8 bases separated the two germline ends. The CDR3 is made up of 11 amino acids. Each CDR3 protein is one row after TCRdb ran MiXCR on the reads. The profile covers about 830,000 distinct CDR3 sequences, with approximately 29% appearing a single time and around 12% taken by the ten largest. This clonotype was observed a few times. Its specificity is unknown. The gene calls are TRBV19 and TRBJ1-1; perhaps TRBD1 as D (6 bases). The sample was cultured CD8+ T cells from PBMCs, taken from culture after CMV antigen stimulation. This clonotype was obtained from a human donor in good health (CMV status not recorded). Some clones in this sample may be carry-over from other donors' samples. DNA for the CDR3: TGTGCCAGTAGGGCAGGGGCTGAAGCTTTCTTT. Translating it yields CASRAGAEAFF.